The 25 T cell receptor beta chains below come from one sample, sequenced in a study of blood T cells in healthy people across ages (dated by TCRdb to between 2014 and 2017). The library was prepared using 5' RACE. Sequenced using an Illumina HiSeq 2500. A second PCR of 7 to 11 cycles was run with a J-beta primer mix and a sample-barcoded 5' primer. TCRdb reran the public reads through fastp at Q25 and MiXCR, keeping productive beta chains. Every CDR3 protein is listed once, alongside the most common genes and DNA of its rows. The sample table lists hundreds of thousands of distinct CDR3 sequences, around two thirds of them with a count of one. Clones ranked in the top ten supply around 30% of the sample. The sequencing sample was made of blood. These receptors all stem from a man under 40 in good health.

The genes are TRBV9 and TRBJ2-7, with D tentatively TRBD1 or TRBD2 (5 bases each). The V and J ends lost 4 bases and 1 base respectively, with 21 bases between them. CDR1 SGDLS and CDR2 YYNGEE come from the germline V gene. This CDR3 has 17 amino acids. The CDR3 DNA is TGTGCCAGCAGCCCCCCCGAGTCGGGGCCCCGTTCCTACGAGCAGTACTTC. Its protein product is CASSPPESGPRSYEQYF.

V and J are TRBV12-3 or TRBV12-4 and TRBJ2-1; TRBD1 matches at 9 bases. J gave up 9 bases and V 6 bases, and 6 bases lay outside the gene matches. The CDR3 spans 13 residues. The CDR3 region has the DNA TGTGCCAGCAGGGAGACAGGGGGTGGTGAGCAGTTCTTC. This gives the protein CASRETGGGEQFF.

This chain links TRBV28 with TRBJ2-7, with TRBD2 matching over 9 bases. V lost 4 bases, J lost 0 bases, and 16 bases stayed unmatched. The CDR3 consists of 19 residues. Germline-derived CDR1 and CDR2 are MDHEN and SYDVKM. DNA for the CDR3: TGTGCCAGCAGTTCCCTGGTAGCGGGAGACTCCCTCTTCTCCTACGAGCAGTACTTC. Translation: CASSSLVAGDSLFSYEQYF.

The chain is built from TRBV20-1 and TRBJ2-5; tentatively, D is TRBD2 (7 bases). Near its end, the DNA agrees better with TRBJ2-7, so the J call may be wrong. Germline CDR1 reads DFQATT; CDR2 reads SNEGSKA (reference sequence). The CDR3 contains 15 residues. The CDR3 loop reads CSARDTQGGPYEQYF. The CDR3 bases are TGCAGTGCTAGAGATACACAGGGAGGGCCCTACGAGCAGTACTTC.

J is TRBJ2-4 and V is TRBV6-5; D not certain. The DNA matches TRBJ2-7 better at its end, which makes the J call doubtful. This CDR3 has 16 residues. CDR1 and CDR2 (germline): MNHEY, SVGAGI. CDR3 in DNA: TGTGCCAGTCGGGCGGTTGCGTGGGATGGTTTAGGCGAGCAGTACTTC. Translated, it gives CASRAVAWDGLGEQYF.

This clonotype was observed many times. The junction does not match germline at one end; this may be a read error. Here the CDR3 DNA reads TGCGCCAGCAGCTTGTTAGATACGCAGTATTTT. Protein sequence: CASSLLDTQYF. The chain is built from TRBV12-3 or TRBV12-4 and TRBJ2-3; no firm D call. This CDR3 comprises 11 residues.

This clonotype turned up a few times. J is TRBJ2-1 and V is TRBV20-1, with unresolved D. The CDR3 has 13 amino acids. Germline V gives CDR1 DFQATT, CDR2 SNEGSKA (reference sequence). V was cut by 7 bases and J by 0 bases, with 10 bases left in between. CDR3 loop: CSGKRSSYNEQFF. As DNA, the CDR3 is TGCAGTGGTAAAAGGAGCTCCTACAATGAGCAGTTCTTC.

The gene calls are TRBV9 and TRBJ2-5, with a tentative D call TRBD1 (5 bases). The J call may not be correct, given that the DNA end is closer to TRBJ2-7. The germline gives CDR1 SGDLS, CDR2 YYNGEE. This CDR3 comprises 14 residues. The CDR3 is CASSVDRRSYEQYF. The CDR3, as DNA: TGTGCCAGCAGCGTCGACAGAAGGAGCTACGAGCAGTACTTC.

The genes are TRBV4-3 and TRBJ2-7; weak D call: TRBD1 (5 bases). The V end lost 1 base, the J end lost 3 bases, and 13 bases lay between the germline ends. Germline CDR1 reads LGHNA; CDR2 reads YSLEER. The CDR3 runs 15 residues. CDR3 DNA: TGCGCCAGCAGCCAAGTAAATTCAGGGCTCTACGAGCAGTACTTC. This encodes CASSQVNSGLYEQYF.

J is TRBJ2-7 and V is TRBV12-3 or TRBV12-4; 10 bases match TRBD2. Germline trimming cut 4 bases from V and 3 bases from J; bases unmatched to any gene: 3. This CDR3 has 14 residues. The CDR3, as DNA: TGTGCCAGCAGTTCCACTAGCGGGATCTACGAGCAGTACTTC. It is translated as CASSSTSGIYEQYF.

The table lists this clonotype with a few counts. The CDR3 coding sequence is TGCGCCAGCAGCCCTCTAGGGGGGGGCACCTACAATGAGCAGTTCTTC. Protein product: CASSPLGGGTYNEQFF. This rearrangement joins TRBV5-1 to TRBJ2-1; a weak D match, TRBD2 (7 bases). Trimming pared 4 bases from V and 2 bases from J, leaving 16 bases between. The CDR3 runs to 16 residues. Germline V CDR1 and CDR2: SGHRS, YFSETQ. Full variable domain (missing parts from reference TRBV5-1 and TRBJ2-1): KAGVTQTPRYLIKTRGQQVTLSCSPISGHRSVSWYQQTPGQGLQFLFEYFSETQRNKGNFPGRFSGRQFSNSRSEMNVSTLELGDSALYLCASSPLGGGTYNEQFFGPGTRLTVL.

In DNA, the CDR3 is TGTGCCACCAGCAGACAGCGAACTGGGAGGGACACTGAAGCTTTCTTT. It specifies CATSRQRTGRDTEAFF. The rearrangement uses TRBV15 and TRBJ1-1; no clear D. The V and J ends lost 2 bases and 3 bases respectively, with 16 bases between them. Germline loops: CDR1 LNHNV, CDR2 YYDKDF (reference sequence). The CDR3 consists of 16 residues.

The rearrangement uses TRBV15 and TRBJ2-3; perhaps TRBD1 as D (6 bases). CDR1 is LNHNV, CDR2 YYDKDF, per germline (reference sequence). The V end was cut by 6 bases, the J end by 5 bases, with 12 bases between. The CDR3 consists of 13 residues. Here the CDR3 reads CATSQQGEDTQYF. In DNA, the CDR3 is TGTGCCACCAGTCAACAGGGAGAAGATACGCAGTATTTT.

J is TRBJ2-7 and V is TRBV7-9; 7 nucleotides match TRBD1. This CDR3 has 15 amino acids. Germline V gene sequence: CDR1 SEHNR, CDR2 FQNEAQ (reference sequence). V gave up 6 bases and J gave up 1 base; unmatched junction bases: 9. The CDR3 nucleotides are TGTGCCAGCAGTCCTGGGGACAGCTTATCCTACGAGCAGTACTTC. Translation gives CASSPGDSLSYEQYF.

V is TRBV6-2 or TRBV6-3 and J is TRBJ2-7, with 9 bases lining up with TRBD2. Losses at the gene ends were 6 bases for V and 6 bases for J; bases not matched to a gene: 9. Germline CDR1 reads MNHEY; CDR2 reads SVGEGT. The CDR3 runs 14 residues. The CDR3: CASRQTASGVEQYF. CDR3 bases: TGTGCCAGCAGACAAACAGCTAGCGGGGTCGAGCAGTACTTC.

The rearrangement links TRBV7-6 to TRBJ2-1, with D perhaps being TRBD1 or TRBD2 (5 bases each). The V gene lost 4 bases and the J gene lost 9 bases, with 16 bases spanning the gap. CDR3 length equals 14 residues. CDR1 and CDR2 from the germline V gene are SGHVS and FNYEAQ. For the CDR3, the DNA is TGTGCCAGCAGCTCGGGACCCTCCCACGCTGAGCAGTTCTTC. Protein product: CASSSGPSHAEQFF. Based on the CDR3 plus reference TRBV7-6 and TRBJ2-1, the full variable domain is GAGVSQSPRYKVTKRGQDVALRCDPISGHVSLYWYRQALGQGPEFLTYFNYEAQQDKSGLPNDRFSAERPEGSISTLTIQRTEQRDSAMYRCASSSGPSHAEQFFGPGTRLTVL.

The table lists this clonotype with a few counts. The chain recombines TRBV6-2 or TRBV6-3 with TRBJ2-3; D ambiguous. Germline V gene sequence: CDR1 MNHEY, CDR2 SVGEGT. V lost 6 bases and J lost 0, with 13 bases in between. This CDR3 has 15 residues. The CDR3 DNA reads TGTGCCAGCAGCCCCCCACCATATAGCACAGATACGCAGTATTTT. Residues: CASSPPPYSTDTQYF.

This rearrangement joins TRBV20-1 to TRBJ2-3; a weak D match, TRBD2 (6 bases). This CDR3 is built from 15 residues. Trimming took 5 bases from V and 0 from J, leaving 15 bases between them. Per the germline V gene, CDR1 is DFQATT and CDR2 is SNEGSKA (reference sequence). CDR3 protein: CSARQVAGSTDTQYF. DNA of the CDR3: TGCAGTGCTCGCCAGGTGGCGGGGAGCACAGATACGCAGTATTTT.

In its sample, this clonotype was seen once. The chain has TRBV9 and TRBJ2-3, with no clear D. The CDR3 totals 15 residues. Deletions cut 0 bases from V and 2 bases from J, with 10 bases between. Germline V gene sequence: CDR1 SGDLS, CDR2 YYNGEE. Here the CDR3 DNA reads TGTGCCAGCAGCGTAGAATCGGCTTTCACAGATACGCAGTATTTT. It encodes CASSVESAFTDTQYF.

V and J are TRBV28 and TRBJ1-6; no clear D gene. V was clipped by 6 bases and J by 9 bases, with 15 bases between them. The CDR3 runs to 14 residues. Germline values: CDR1 MDHEN, CDR2 SYDVKM. This CDR3 is CASRLGAGISPLHF. DNA of the CDR3: TGTGCCAGCAGGTTAGGAGCAGGAATTTCACCCCTCCACTTT.

The V and J genes are TRBV29-1 and TRBJ2-7; 7 bases fit TRBD1. Germline trimming cut 2 bases from V and 3 bases from J; bases unmatched to any gene: 7. Germline V gene data show CDR1 as SQVTM and CDR2 as ANQGSEA. This CDR3 comprises 14 residues. CDR3 protein: CSVERDSLDYEQYF. The DNA of the CDR3 is TGCAGCGTTGAAAGGGACAGTCTGGACTACGAGCAGTACTTC.

The J gene is TRBJ2-3, the V gene TRBV24-1; 7 nucleotides match TRBD2. The trim removed 5 bases at V and 5 bases at J, leaving 6 bases unmatched. The CDR3 extends over 14 amino acids. The V gene's germline CDR1 is KGHDR and CDR2 SFDVKD. The CDR3 loop is CATSAGLEIDTQYF. The CDR3 DNA reads as TGTGCCACCAGTGCTGGACTAGAGATAGATACGCAGTATTTT.

This clonotype has only a few counts. This chain connects TRBV4-3 to TRBJ1-2; D uncertain. The germline gives CDR1 LGHNA, CDR2 YSLEER. The ends were cut back, 0 bases at V and 6 bases at J, with 11 bases in the middle. The CDR3 spans 14 residues. The CDR3 nucleotides are TGCGCCAGCAGCCAAGATCGGCAGCAGAATGGCTACACCTTC. Amino acid sequence: CASSQDRQQNGYTF.

The rearrangement joins TRBV9 to TRBJ2-5, with no clear D. The CDR3 spans 14 residues. Germline lookup yields CDR1 SGDLS and CDR2 YYNGEE. V lost 0 bases, J lost 3 bases, and 9 bases lay in between. The CDR3 region has the DNA TGTGCCAGCAGCGTAGGGCTCTTAAAAGAGACCCAGTACTTC. This translates into CASSVGLLKETQYF.

This clonotype was observed a few times. The gene calls are TRBV5-1 and TRBJ1-2; perhaps TRBD1 as D (6 bases). This CDR3 is 15 amino acids long. Trimming removed 0 bases from V and 2 bases from J, with 11 bases in between. Germline V CDR1 and CDR2: SGHRS, YFSETQ. CDR3 loop: CASSLALDRNYGYTF. For the CDR3, the DNA is TGCGCCAGCAGCTTGGCCCTAGACAGGAACTATGGCTACACCTTC.